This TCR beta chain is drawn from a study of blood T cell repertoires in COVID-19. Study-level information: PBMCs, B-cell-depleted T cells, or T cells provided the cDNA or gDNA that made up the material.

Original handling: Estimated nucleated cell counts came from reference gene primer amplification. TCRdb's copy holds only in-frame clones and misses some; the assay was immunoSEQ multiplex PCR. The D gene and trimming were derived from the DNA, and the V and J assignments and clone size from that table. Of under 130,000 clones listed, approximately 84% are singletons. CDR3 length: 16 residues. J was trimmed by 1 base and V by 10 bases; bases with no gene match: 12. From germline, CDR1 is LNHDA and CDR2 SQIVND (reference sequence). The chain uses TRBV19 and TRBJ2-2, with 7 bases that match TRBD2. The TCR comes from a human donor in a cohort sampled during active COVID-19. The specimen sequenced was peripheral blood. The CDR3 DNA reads TGTGCCACCCTTCGGGGGATAGCGGGGAACACCGGGGAGCTGTTTTTT. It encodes CATLRGIAGNTGELFF.